The 6 T cell receptor beta chains reported below all come from one sample, sequenced in a study of read filtering for tumor transcriptome and immune sequencing. The library was built from about 400 ng RNA with molecular barcoded adaptors for alpha/delta and beta/gamma chains. TCRdb reanalysed the reads using MiXCR and keeps one entry per CDR3 protein. The table includes fewer than 90,000 distinct CDR3 sequences, 12% detected once. The sample taken for sequencing was a population of CD138-negative cells sorted from bone marrow. These receptors originate from a donor over 35 with multiple myeloma.

This clonotype showed up many times. V and J are TRBV7-8 and TRBJ1-2; D possibly corresponds to TRBD1 (5 bases). The V end lost 1 base, the J end lost 6 bases, and 12 bases lay between the germline ends. CDR3 size: 14 residues. Germline V gene data show CDR1 as SGHVS and CDR2 as FQNEAQ. CDR3 sequence: CASSLDGGIHGYTF. Written as DNA, the CDR3 is TGTGCCAGCAGCTTAGACGGGGGAATCCATGGCTACACCTTC.

There are many counts of this clonotype. The chain carries TRBV12-3 or TRBV12-4 and TRBJ2-1; TRBD2 might be the D (6 bases). Trimming removed 0 bases from V and 6 bases from J, with 15 bases in between. The CDR3 loop spans 16 amino acids. CDR3 residues: CASSLAPGRQGNEQFF. CDR3 in DNA: TGTGCCAGCAGTTTAGCGCCGGGGAGGCAGGGCAATGAGCAGTTCTTC.

This clonotype was seen repeatedly, ten times or more. The J gene is TRBJ1-1, the V gene TRBV11-3, with D hard to call. Trimming removed 2 bases at V and 6 bases at J, with 13 bases between. The CDR3 totals 14 residues. Germline CDR1 is SGHNT and CDR2 is YENEEA. CDR3 bases: TGTGCCAGCAGCTTATGGTTGGGAGAAGCTGAAGCTTTCTTT. It is translated as CASSLWLGEAEAFF.

This clonotype was seen repeatedly, ten times or more. Compared with germline, one end of the junction differs, possibly owing to a read error. This chain's CDR3 is CASSPPGQGGVQRYF. The CDR3 DNA sequence: TGTGCCAGCAGCCCTCCGGGACAGGGAGGTGTTCAGCGGTATTTT. This rearrangement joins TRBV7-8 to TRBJ1-4; 9 bases agree with TRBD1. The CDR3 spans 15 residues. Germline CDR1 SGHVS, CDR2 FQNEAQ.

This clonotype has at least ten counts. The rearrangement joins TRBV13 to TRBJ1-1; D is perhaps TRBD1 (5 bases). The CDR3 runs 14 residues. Germline loops: CDR1 PRHDT, CDR2 FYEKMQ (reference sequence). V was trimmed by 6 bases and J by 2 bases, leaving 13 bases between them. The CDR3 sequence: CASRPRRGNTEAFF. The CDR3, as DNA: TGTGCCAGCAGGCCCCGAAGGGGTAACACTGAAGCTTTCTTT.

This clonotype was seen more than once but under ten times. The chain employs TRBV7-3 and TRBJ2-2, with 7 bases matching TRBD2. The V segment lost 0 bases and the J segment 2 bases; nucleotides outside the gene matches: 3. The CDR3 covers 16 residues. Germline values: CDR1 SGHTA, CDR2 FQGTGA. Written as DNA, the CDR3 is TGTGCCAGCAGCTTAACTCGACTAGCTAACACCGGGGAGCTGTTTTTT. Amino acid sequence: CASSLTRLANTGELFF. Together with reference TRBV7-3 and TRBJ2-2, the CDR3 gives the full variable domain: GAGVSQTPSNKVTEKGKYVELRCDPISGHTALYWYRQSLGQGPEFLIYFQGTGAADDSGLPNDRFFAVRPEGSVSTLKIQRTERGDSAVYLCASSLTRLANTGELFFGEGSRLTVL.